The 16 T cell receptor beta chains given below trace back to one sample, sequenced in a study of ipilimumab plus nivolumab after autologous stem cell transplantation. Method: immunoSEQ multiplex PCR; TCRdb's copy keeps in-frame clones and lacks some. The table has about 10,000 clones, approximately 70% seen once. Material: PBMCs, obtained in a trial of ipilimumab plus nivolumab as post-transplant consolidation. Source of these receptors: a female donor with multiple myeloma.

The chain is built from TRBV11-1 and TRBJ2-7; TRBD1 agrees at 10 bases. Trimming took 3 bases from V and 1 from J; bases not matched to a gene: 3. The germline CDR1 and CDR2 sequences are SGHAT and FQDESV (reference sequence). The CDR3 runs 15 residues. The CDR3 loop reads CASSFGTGDSYEQYF. The CDR3 DNA reads as TGTGCCAGCAGCTTCGGGACAGGGGATTCCTACGAGCAGTACTTC.

The chain uses TRBV4-2 and TRBJ1-2; TRBD1 might be the D (5 bases). V shed 0 bases and J shed 4 bases, with 12 bases lying between them. Per germline, CDR1 LGHNA and CDR2 YNFKEQ. This CDR3 region has 15 residues. The CDR3 sequence: CASSQDQRDFYGYTF. The CDR3 DNA sequence: TGTGCCAGCAGCCAAGACCAGAGGGACTTCTATGGCTACACCTTC.

This clone was seen only once. Here the CDR3 reads CASTIGTGGNYEQYF. CDR3 bases: TGTGCCAGCACTATCGGGACAGGGGGCAATTACGAGCAGTACTTC. The rearrangement links TRBV6-1 to TRBJ2-7, with 12 bases fitting TRBD1. Unmatched junction bases numbered 8, after V lost 7 bases and J lost 4 bases. The V gene's germline CDR1 is MNHNS and CDR2 SASEGT. This CDR3 has 15 amino acids.

This clone was detected only a few times. The CDR3, as DNA: TGTGCCAGCAGCTTAGGCGGGAGTGGGGCCAACGTCCTGACTTTC. Its protein is CASSLGGSGANVLTF. The J gene is TRBJ2-6, the V gene TRBV7-9; TRBD2 matches 7 bases. This CDR3 spans 15 amino acids. The germline gives CDR1 SEHNR, CDR2 FQNEAQ (reference sequence). Trimming cost V 1 base and J 3 bases; bases outside gene matches: 0. Supplemented by reference TRBV7-9 and TRBJ2-6, the full variable domain reads DTGVSQNPRHKITKRGQNVTFRCDPISEHNRLYWYRQTLGQGPEFLTYFQNEAQLEKSRLLSDRFSAERPKGSFSTLEIQRTEQGDSAMYLCASSLGGSGANVLTFGAGSRLTVL.

V gene TRBV28 combines with J gene TRBJ1-2; D is unresolved. The CDR3 sequence is 15 residues long. The germline V and J ends were trimmed by 2 bases and 9 bases, with 19 bases remaining between them. CDR1 is MDHEN, CDR2 SYDVKM, per germline. The CDR3: CASSLLEHTLLSYTF. The DNA for the CDR3 is TGTGCCAGCAGTTTACTTGAGCATACCCTATTGAGCTACACCTTC.

The gene calls are TRBV20-1 and TRBJ2-5; D remains unclear. The germline V and J ends were trimmed by 8 bases and 4 bases, with 11 bases remaining between them. The CDR3 covers 11 residues. CDR1 and CDR2 (germline): DFQATT, SNEGSKA (reference sequence). This chain's CDR3 is CSSRRAETQYF. CDR3 in DNA: TGCAGTTCCCGCCGGGCAGAGACCCAGTACTTC.

The DNA for the CDR3 is TGTGCCAGCAGCCCGGTGGGGGGCAATGAGCAGTTCTTC. Translating it yields CASSPVGGNEQFF. V and J are TRBV6-6 and TRBJ2-1; perhaps TRBD2 as D (6 bases). This CDR3 comprises 13 residues. CDR1 and CDR2 from the germline V gene are MNHNY and SVGAGI (reference sequence). The V end was cut by 6 bases, the J end by 6 bases, with 12 bases between.

This clone was found a few times. The chain employs TRBV7-3 and TRBJ1-1; possible D gene TRBD1, 6 bases. The CDR3 extends over 13 amino acids. Germline V gives CDR1 SGHTA, CDR2 FQGTGA. V lost 5 bases, J lost 1 base, and 8 bases lay in between. CDR3 loop: CASSIQGNTEAFF. The CDR3 DNA reads TGTGCCAGCAGCATACAGGGGAACACTGAAGCTTTCTTT.

The J gene is TRBJ2-7, the V gene TRBV6-6; D uncertain. Deletions cut 5 bases from V and 6 bases from J, with 11 bases between. CDR3 size: 12 residues. The germline V gene has CDR1 MNHNY and CDR2 SVGAGI (reference sequence). The CDR3 spells CASSAVLGEQYF. CDR3 coding DNA: TGTGCCAGCAGTGCCGTTTTAGGCGAGCAGTACTTC.

J is TRBJ2-4 and V is TRBV6-5; tentative D call: TRBD2 (5 bases). Germline CDR1 and CDR2: MNHEY and SVGAGI. The germline V and J ends were trimmed by 0 bases and 9 bases, with 15 bases remaining between them. This CDR3 is 15 amino acids long. The CDR3 is CASSYSGSPGSIQYF. For the CDR3, the DNA is TGTGCCAGCAGTTACTCGGGCAGCCCGGGGAGCATTCAGTACTTC.

The rearrangement links TRBV11-3 to TRBJ2-1; D gene uncertain. V lost 0 bases, J lost 3 bases, and 3 bases lay in between. Looked up from germline, CDR1 is SGHNT and CDR2 is YENEEA. The CDR3 length is 13 residues. The CDR3 is CASSLEYYNEQFF. The DNA of the CDR3 is TGTGCCAGCAGCTTAGAGTACTACAATGAGCAGTTCTTC.

By share, this clone ranks as medium-sized. V and J are TRBV6-1 and TRBJ1-5; D gene unclear. Trimming pared 6 bases from V and 9 bases from J, leaving 12 bases between. The CDR3 sequence is 12 residues long. Germline values: CDR1 MNHNS, CDR2 SASEGT. The CDR3 coding sequence is TGTGCCAGCAGGTCGTGGGAACGGCCCCAGCATTTT. Its protein is CASRSWERPQHF.

This clone was seen more than once but under ten times. This chain joins TRBV5-1 and TRBJ1-4; 9 bases are shared with TRBD1. The CDR3 covers 16 residues. After removal of 3 bases from V and 5 bases from J, the junction contained 8 bases not matched to a gene. CDR1 is SGHRS and CDR2 is YFSETQ in the germline V gene. Here the CDR3 reads CASSWGTGQGNEKLFF. The CDR3 nucleotides are TGCGCCAGCAGCTGGGGGACAGGGCAGGGAAATGAAAAACTGTTTTTT. Based on the CDR3 plus reference TRBV5-1 and TRBJ1-4, the full variable domain is KAGVTQTPRYLIKTRGQQVTLSCSPISGHRSVSWYQQTPGQGLQFLFEYFSETQRNKGNFPGRFSGRQFSNSRSEMNVSTLELGDSALYLCASSWGTGQGNEKLFFGSGTQLSVL.

The rearrangement links TRBV5-4 to TRBJ1-2; 9 bases line up with TRBD1. There are 14 residues in the CDR3. Germline values: CDR1 SGHNT, CDR2 YYREEE (reference sequence). With V trimmed by 4 bases and J by 8 bases, 9 bases remained unmatched. The CDR3 region is CASSQQQGARGYTF. CDR3 nucleotides: TGTGCCAGCAGCCAACAACAGGGGGCGCGGGGCTACACCTTC. Looking up the rest from reference TRBV5-4 and TRBJ1-2 gives the full variable domain: ETGVTQSPTHLIKTRGQQVTLRCSSQSGHNTVSWYQQALGQGPQFIFQYYREEENGRGNFPPRFSGLQFPNYSSELNVNALELDDSALYLCASSQQQGARGYTFGSGTRLTVV.

The chain uses TRBV7-2 and TRBJ1-4; weak D call: TRBD1 (6 bases). This CDR3 is 17 amino acids long. V was cut by 2 bases and J by 0 bases, with 13 bases left in between. CDR1 is SGHTA and CDR2 is FQGNSA in the germline V gene. CDR3 in DNA: TGTGCCAGCAGCTTAATTGGGGGCGCGGCAACTAATGAAAAACTGTTTTTT. Amino acid sequence: CASSLIGGAATNEKLFF.

The gene calls are TRBV28 and TRBJ1-2; tentatively, D is TRBD1 (5 bases). The germline V and J ends were trimmed by 2 bases and 8 bases, with 9 bases remaining between them. Germline-derived CDR1 and CDR2 are MDHEN and SYDVKM. The CDR3 length is 12 residues. The CDR3 coding sequence is TGTGCCAGCAGTTTACCAGGGCAGGGCTACACCTTC. It encodes CASSLPGQGYTF.